This T cell receptor (beta chain) came from a study of shared clonotypes between healthy human individuals. Background on the study: The donor pool was made up of two women and a few men aged 18 to 49. Each donor contributed plates that comprised three CD4 naive, three CD4 memory, two CD8 naive and one CD8 memory.

Germline V gene lookup returns CDR1 ENHRY and CDR2 SYGVKD. The J segment lost 2 bases and the V segment lost 2 bases, leaving 3 bases of the junction unmatched. The CDR3 length is 15 residues. Sorted-subset replicate PCR reactions were performed with approximately 180 ng DNA, corresponding to tens of thousands of T cell genomes. Repertoires were generated with immunoSEQ multiplex PCR, while TCRdb's copy carries only in-frame clones and drops some. The sample contains some 2 million clones, roughly 95% of which appear only once. CD45RO-negative, CCR7-positively selected cells formed the naive CD8 fraction, excluding terminally differentiated effector memory CD45RA+ cells.

Source material: naive CD8+ T cells sorted from blood. The TCR originated in a man younger than 30 in good health. The chain combines TRBV10-3 with TRBJ2-7, with 10 bases identical to TRBD2. DNA of the CDR3: TGTGCCATCAGTGAGGGACTAGCGGATACCTACGAGCAGTACTTC. This gives the protein CAISEGLADTYEQYF.